A single sample is the source of the 4 T cell receptor beta chains below, sequenced in a study of T cell repertoires in cytomegalovirus infection. TCRdb re-analysed the reads in MiXCR, keeping a single row per CDR3 protein. The sample has 700,000 to 850,000 distinct CDR3 sequences; approximately 30% are singletons. These receptors have no known antigen. Sequencing was performed on cultured CD8+ T cells from PBMCs, taken from culture after CMV antigen stimulation. The source is a human donor in good health (CMV status not recorded). Some clones in this sample may be carry-over from other donors' samples.

The J gene is TRBJ2-1, the V gene TRBV29-1; TRBD1 might be the D (5 bases). This CDR3 region has 15 residues. Deletions cut 0 bases from V and 5 bases from J, with 14 bases between. The germline gives CDR1 SQVTM, CDR2 ANQGSEA. The CDR3 reads CSVEDLQGSHNEQFF. As DNA, the CDR3 is TGCAGCGTTGAAGATCTTCAGGGATCGCACAATGAGCAGTTCTTC.

The CDR3 bases are TGTGCCAGCAGCTTAACCACAGGGGAAGGGGACTTTTATGGCTACACCTTC. This sequence encodes CASSLTTGEGDFYGYTF. The chain joins TRBV7-8 to TRBJ1-2, with TRBD1 matching 7 bases. V trimming: 2 bases; J trimming: 5 bases; junction bases outside the gene matches: 14. Germline V gives CDR1 SGHVS, CDR2 FQNEAQ. This CDR3 region has 17 residues.

This clonotype was seen repeatedly, ten times or more. The chain couples TRBV7-9 to TRBJ2-2; D remains ambiguous. The germline V gene encodes CDR1 SEHNR and CDR2 FQNEAQ (reference sequence). V was clipped by 5 bases and J by 1 base, with 8 bases between them. The CDR3 has 14 residues. This CDR3 is CASSPTENTGELFF. CDR3 in DNA: TGTGCCAGCAGCCCTACAGAGAACACCGGGGAGCTGTTTTTT.

J is TRBJ2-2 and V is TRBV25-1; perhaps TRBD2 as D (5 bases). The CDR3 is made up of 13 amino acids. The V gene's germline CDR1 is MGHDK and CDR2 SYGVNS. Trimming cost V 10 bases and J 4 bases, with 13 bases left between them. The CDR3 reads CAIRETTTGELFF. As DNA, the CDR3 is TGTGCCATAAGGGAGACCACCACCGGGGAGCTGTTTTTT.